Below are 17 T cell receptor beta chains sequenced from a single sample in a study of regulatory T cells in long-lasting Graves disease. This sample's time point: persistent/refractory GD, antithyroid drugs over 5 years with positive TRAb. PBMCs were the source of the RNA used for TCR sequencing. The TCR beta library used iRepertoire HTBI primers with Arm-PCR amplification of CDR3. MiXCR was run by TCRdb on the multiplex PCR reads, yielding one entry per CDR3 protein. This table holds hundreds of thousands of distinct CDR3 sequences, under 25% found once. The sequencing here drew on peripheral blood mononuclear cells (PBMCs), taken when the disease was refractory, from a patient treated with antithyroid drugs. The receptors here all came from a female donor with Graves disease.

In this sample, this clonotype turned up once. This may come from a read error, since a much larger clone is one base off. The chain uses TRBV7-9 and TRBJ1-1; D unclear. The CDR3 contains 14 residues. The V and J ends lost 1 base and 4 bases respectively, with 10 bases between them. Per germline, CDR1 SEHNR and CDR2 FQNEAQ (reference sequence). The CDR3 loop is CASSLEGMSTEAFF. In DNA, the CDR3 is TGTGCCAGCAGCTTAGAGGGCATGAGCACTGAAGCTTTCTTT. Filled out from reference TRBV7-9 and TRBJ1-1, the complete variable domain reads DTGVSQNPRHKITKRGQNVTFRCDPISEHNRLYWYRQTLGQGPEFLTYFQNEAQLEKSRLLSDRFSAERPKGSFSTLEIQRTEQGDSAMYLCASSLEGMSTEAFFGQGTRLTVV.

The chain combines TRBV20-1 with TRBJ1-5, with 7 bases matching TRBD1. The CDR3 runs 17 residues. The germline CDR1 and CDR2 sequences are DFQATT and SNEGSKA (reference sequence). V dropped 1 base and J dropped 0; count of bases not matched to a gene: 9. The CDR3 DNA reads as TGCAGTGCTAGAGTATCCGAGGGGGCCTATAGCAATCAGCCCCAGCATTTT. Its protein is CSARVSEGAYSNQPQHF.

Ten or more counts support this clonotype. The J gene is TRBJ2-7, the V gene TRBV12-3 or TRBV12-4, with 7 bases identical to TRBD1. Trimming at V came to 2 bases and at J to 3 bases, leaving 4 bases not matched to a gene. This CDR3 has 14 amino acids. DNA of the CDR3: TGTGCCAGCAGTTTAAAGGGGGCGGGCTACGAGCAGTACTTC. Its translation: CASSLKGAGYEQYF.

The chain carries TRBV7-2 and TRBJ2-1, with D hard to call. CDR1 is SGHTA, CDR2 FQGNSA, per germline. The germline V and J ends were trimmed by 5 bases and 6 bases, with 11 bases remaining between them. This CDR3 has 13 amino acids. The CDR3 nucleotides are TGTGCCAGCAGCCCCCGACCGTTCAATGAGCAGTTCTTC. Residues: CASSPRPFNEQFF. Full variable domain (outside the CDR3, taken from reference TRBV7-2 and TRBJ2-1): GAGVSQSPSNKVTEKGKDVELRCDPISGHTALYWYRQSLGQGLEFLIYFQGNSAPDKSGLPSDRFSAERTGGSVSTLTIQRTQQEDSAVYLCASSPRPFNEQFFGPGTRLTVL.

A remark on this clonotype: The missing conserved phenylalanine or tryptophan at the end of this CDR3 makes a read error likely. V and J are TRBV7-2 and TRBJ1-1; D is unclear. This CDR3 has 15 residues. Trimming took off 0 bases at V and 4 bases at J, with 12 bases between the two ends. Germline assignment: CDR1 SGHTA and CDR2 FQGNSA. Here the CDR3 DNA reads TGTGCCAGCAGCTTAGCGCTCTGGGGATTCACTGAAGCTTTCCTT. Its protein product is CASSLALWGFTEAFL.

The rearrangement joins TRBV19 to TRBJ1-1; no firm D call. The CDR3 is 13 amino acids. The V gene's germline CDR1 is LNHDA and CDR2 SQIVND (reference sequence). Trimming took off 1 base at V and 6 bases at J, with 9 bases between the two ends. CDR3 protein: CASSIGSYPEAFF. For the CDR3, the DNA is TGTGCCAGTAGTATAGGGTCTTACCCTGAAGCTTTCTTT.

V is TRBV6-5 and J is TRBJ1-4; D not certain. Trimming left V 0 bases short and J 8 bases short, with 13 bases between. Germline CDR1 is MNHEY and CDR2 is SVGAGI. This CDR3 contains 15 residues. CDR3 coding DNA: TGTGCCAGCAGTTACTCGGGCCAAAGGAGGGAAAAACTGTTTTTT. It codes for CASSYSGQRREKLFF.

This clonotype has ten or more counts. This chain uses TRBV28 with TRBJ2-7; maybe TRBD2 (6 bases). CDR3 size: 14 residues. The germline CDR1 and CDR2 sequences are MDHEN and SYDVKM. V lost 5 bases, J lost 4 bases, and 15 bases lay in between. In DNA form, the CDR3 reads TGTGCCAGCAGTCCTATCGGGGGAGATTACGAGCAGTACTTC. Amino acid sequence: CASSPIGGDYEQYF.

The gene calls are TRBV5-1 and TRBJ2-5, with D unclear. Germline CDR1 SGHRS, CDR2 YFSETQ. V was clipped by 4 bases and J by 5 bases, with 15 bases between them. The CDR3 length is 14 residues. The CDR3 region is CASSEDSPVETQYF. As DNA, the CDR3 is TGCGCCAGCAGCGAAGACTCTCCCGTGGAGACCCAGTACTTC.

This chain links TRBV4-1 with TRBJ2-7; a possible D gene is TRBD2 (5 bases). Germline V gene sequence: CDR1 MGHRA, CDR2 YSYEKL. The V end lost 4 bases, the J end lost 4 bases, and 14 bases lay between the germline ends. The CDR3 runs 14 residues. The CDR3 protein is CASSLWGDGYEQYF. In DNA form, the CDR3 reads TGCGCCAGCAGCCTTTGGGGAGACGGTTACGAGCAGTACTTC.

Only a few counts were recorded for this clonotype. V usage is TRBV9 and J usage is TRBJ1-1, with D perhaps TRBD1 (5 bases). The CDR3 runs 13 residues. Trimming stripped 4 bases from V and 2 bases from J, with 9 bases between. Germline V gives CDR1 SGDLS, CDR2 YYNGEE. The CDR3 here is CASSRWTNTEAFF. Here the CDR3 DNA reads TGTGCCAGCAGCCGATGGACAAACACTGAAGCTTTCTTT.

The gene calls are TRBV3-1 and TRBJ1-2, with 7 bases lining up with TRBD1. The V segment lost 1 base and the J segment 7 bases; nucleotides outside the gene matches: 6. Germline assignment: CDR1 LGHDT and CDR2 YNNKEL (reference sequence). The CDR3 has 14 residues. The DNA for the CDR3 is TGTGCCAGCAGCCAAGCCGACAGGGAAGCTGGCTACACCTTC. Its translation is CASSQADREAGYTF.

In nucleotides, the CDR3 is TGTGCCAGTAGTATGACCCGGACAGGGTCAAACACTGAAGCTTTCTTT. Residues: CASSMTRTGSNTEAFF. The V gene is TRBV19, the J gene TRBJ1-1; TRBD1 agrees at 8 bases. The CDR3 totals 16 residues. Unmatched junction bases numbered 8, after V lost 3 bases and J lost 2 bases. Germline V lookup: CDR1 LNHDA, CDR2 SQIVND (reference sequence).

V usage is TRBV18 and J usage is TRBJ2-7; D ambiguous. Between the trimmed V and J ends, which lost 3 bases and 6 bases, there was a span of 9 bases. The length of the CDR3 is 12 residues. CDR1 KGHSH and CDR2 LQKENI come from the germline V gene. CDR3 bases: TGTGCCAGCTCACCTTCCTGGGGCGAGCAGTACTTC. It codes for CASSPSWGEQYF. The entire variable domain, with the rest obtained from reference TRBV18 and TRBJ2-7, is as follows: NAGVMQNPRHLVRRRGQEARLRCSPMKGHSHVYWYRQLPEEGLKFMVYLQKENIIDESGMPKERFSAEFPKEGPSILRIQQVVRGDSAAYFCASSPSWGEQYFGPGTRLTVT.

The genes are TRBV5-1 and TRBJ2-7; possible D gene TRBD2, 6 bases. The V and J ends lost 7 bases and 4 bases respectively, with 15 bases between them. The CDR3 runs 13 residues. Germline V lookup: CDR1 SGHRS, CDR2 YFSETQ. The CDR3 loop reads CASAGTSLYEQYF. In nucleotides, the CDR3 is TGCGCCAGCGCGGGGACCTCTCTGTACGAGCAGTACTTC.

The rearrangement uses TRBV7-3 and TRBJ2-1, with 12 bases matching TRBD1. This CDR3 has 15 amino acids. The junction had 5 bases not matched to a gene; V was cut back by 5 bases and J by 6 bases. The germline V gene has CDR1 SGHTA and CDR2 FQGTGA. CDR3 region: CASSPTGQGANEQFF. CDR3 coding DNA: TGTGCCAGCAGCCCCACGGGACAGGGGGCCAATGAGCAGTTCTTC.

This clonotype was seen at least ten times. The rearrangement joins TRBV28 to TRBJ2-7, with D tentatively TRBD2 (5 bases). Deletions cut 2 bases from V and 7 bases from J, with 15 bases between. Germline CDR1 reads MDHEN; CDR2 reads SYDVKM. The CDR3 extends over 14 amino acids. CDR3 amino acids: CASSLEFGGREQYF. In DNA form, the CDR3 reads TGTGCCAGCAGTTTAGAGTTTGGAGGTCGGGAGCAGTACTTC.